Below are 9 T cell receptor beta chains sequenced from a single sample in a study of cytotoxic CD8 clonotypes in ibrutinib-treated CLL. The assay was immunoSEQ multiplex PCR, and TCRdb's table has in-frame clones only and misses some. The table includes about 140,000 clones, approximately 90% detected once. Sample: PBMCs, taken after 12 months of ibrutinib treatment. These receptors originate from a human donor with chronic lymphocytic leukemia.

This chain links TRBV25-1 with TRBJ2-1, with 7 bases aligning to TRBD2. Germline V gene sequence: CDR1 MGHDK, CDR2 SYGVNS. V shed 1 base and J 0 bases; nucleotides not matched to a gene: 0. The CDR3 is 15 amino acids. The DNA for the CDR3 is TGTGCCAGCAGTGAATTAGCGGGCTCCTACAATGAGCAGTTCTTC. Its protein product is CASSELAGSYNEQFF.

This chain connects TRBV18 to TRBJ1-5; D unclear. The CDR3 contains 13 residues. Germline values: CDR1 KGHSH, CDR2 LQKENI. Trimming cost V 4 bases and J 12 bases, with 16 bases left between them. CDR3 sequence reads: CASSRSEVEFQHF. The CDR3 coding sequence is TGTGCCAGCTCACGATCGGAGGTGGAATTCCAGCATTTT.

The chain has TRBV6-5 and TRBJ1-1, with D hard to call. Germline lookup yields CDR1 MNHEY and CDR2 SVGAGI. This CDR3 comprises 14 residues. The V gene lost 6 bases and the J gene lost 1 base, with 12 bases spanning the gap. The CDR3 sequence is CASRYRVSNTEAFF. The CDR3 DNA reads as TGTGCCAGCAGGTATCGGGTCTCGAACACTGAAGCTTTCTTT.

The V gene is TRBV29-1, the J gene TRBJ1-2; no definite D call. Germline values: CDR1 SQVTM, CDR2 ANQGSEA. Deletions cut 7 bases from V and 8 bases from J, with 17 bases between. This CDR3 contains 12 residues. CDR3 DNA: TGCAGCGCCCCTTTTCGGGCGGGGGGCTACACCTTC. Translating gives CSAPFRAGGYTF.

This chain uses TRBV7-9 with TRBJ2-1; maybe TRBD2 (5 bases). Trimming cost V 7 bases and J 4 bases, with 14 bases left between them. Germline CDR1 reads SEHNR; CDR2 reads FQNEAQ (reference sequence). The length of the CDR3 is 14 residues. The chain's CDR3 is CASKDGGPYNEQFF. The DNA of the CDR3 is TGTGCCAGCAAAGACGGCGGGCCTTACAATGAGCAGTTCTTC.

The chain uses TRBV2 and TRBJ1-4; D not resolved. V lost 8 bases to trimming and J lost 0 bases, with 10 bases between them. The CDR3 contains 14 residues. The germline CDR1 and CDR2 sequences are SNHLY and FYNNEI. Here the CDR3 reads CASQDFATNEKLFF. The CDR3 coding sequence is TGTGCCAGCCAGGACTTTGCAACTAATGAAAAACTGTTTTTT.

This chain joins TRBV11-2 and TRBJ2-7, with D maybe TRBD1 (5 bases). Trimming shortened V by 2 bases and J by 2 bases, and 7 bases separated the two germline ends. CDR1 and CDR2 from the germline V gene are SGHAT and FQNNGV. The CDR3 runs to 13 residues. DNA for the CDR3: TGTGCCAGCAGCTTAAGGGGTACCTACGAGCAGTACTTC. It translates to CASSLRGTYEQYF. Complete variable domain (other parts from reference TRBV11-2 and TRBJ2-7): EAGVAQSPRYKIIEKRQSVAFWCNPISGHATLYWYQQILGQGPKLLIQFQNNGVVDDSQLPKDRFSAERLKGVDSTLKIQPAKLEDSAVYLCASSLRGTYEQYFGPGTRLTVT.

V and J are TRBV5-4 and TRBJ2-5, with 13 bases that match TRBD2. The junction had 4 bases not matched to a gene; V was cut back by 0 bases and J by 5 bases. Germline lookup yields CDR1 SGHNT and CDR2 YYREEE (reference sequence). This CDR3 spans 16 amino acids. CDR3 nucleotides: TGTGCCAGCAGCTTGGCTGGACTAGCGGGAGAGGAGACCCAGTACTTC. This codes for CASSLAGLAGEETQYF.

CDR3 amino acids: CASSPQGNTEAFF. CDR3 nucleotides: TGTGCCAGCAGCCCACAGGGGAACACTGAAGCTTTCTTT. V and J are TRBV7-6 and TRBJ1-1, with D tentatively TRBD1 (6 bases). V was clipped by 5 bases and J by 1 base, with 8 bases between them. Germline V gene data show CDR1 as SGHVS and CDR2 as FNYEAQ. This CDR3 contains 13 residues. Full variable domain (rest looked up from reference TRBV7-6 and TRBJ1-1): GAGVSQSPRYKVTKRGQDVALRCDPISGHVSLYWYRQALGQGPEFLTYFNYEAQQDKSGLPNDRFSAERPEGSISTLTIQRTEQRDSAMYRCASSPQGNTEAFFGQGTRLTVV.